This T cell receptor (beta chain) was recovered during a study of beta chain features in type 1 diabetes. About the research overall: No age, gender or cell yield differences were seen between patients and healthy donors. Whole-study results and caveats: Type 1 diabetes patients showed fewer insertions and more deletions at VDJ junctions.

The CDR3 is 15 residues long. J lost 6 bases, V lost 6 bases, and 8 bases had no gene match. The germline V gene encodes CDR1 LGHNT and CDR2 FRNRAP. Reverse transcription of all isolated RNA meant that expressed TCRB transcripts were sequenced. Profiling relied on immunoSEQ multiplex PCR, and the TCRdb table lists in-frame clones only, not all of them. The sample consists of 150,000 to 180,000 clones, about 8.5% of them appearing once. This clone was seen a handful of times. No antigen is known for it. The chain carries TRBV12-5 and TRBJ2-2; 9 nucleotides agree with TRBD1. The TCR was taken from a man between 18 and 35 years old in good health. Specimen: central memory CD4+ T cells from blood. The CDR3 DNA follows: TGTGCTAGTGGCCCCGGACAGGGGTGGGCCGGGGAGCTGTTTTTT. Its translation: CASGPGQGWAGELFF.